A single sample gave rise to the 4 T cell receptor beta chains below, sequenced in a study of blood T cell repertoires in COVID-19. Generated by immunoSEQ multiplex PCR, the TCRdb table keeps only in-frame clones and is missing some. The table shows about 300,000 clones, with about 91% occurring only once. Sequencing input: peripheral blood. Receptors were obtained from a woman in her 30s who had recovered from COVID-19.

This clone was seen a few times. The chain couples TRBV27 to TRBJ1-3; D gene ambiguous. The germline V and J ends were trimmed by 5 bases and 0 bases, with 8 bases remaining between them. Germline assignment: CDR1 MNHEY and CDR2 SMNVEV (reference sequence). The CDR3 extends over 14 amino acids. CDR3 nucleotide sequence: TGTGCCAGCAGTGCACACATCTCTGGAAACACCATATATTTT. Translating it yields CASSAHISGNTIYF.

The chain's CDR3 is CASRRGISYEQYF. In DNA form, the CDR3 reads TGTGCCAGCAGACGCGGCATCTCTTACGAGCAGTACTTC. The V call is TRBV2, the J call TRBJ2-7; D gene uncertain. Trimming removed 6 bases at V and 4 bases at J, with 13 bases between. CDR1 and CDR2 from the germline V gene are SNHLY and FYNNEI. CDR3 length: 13 amino acids. Drawing the rest from reference TRBV2 and TRBJ2-7, the complete variable domain is EPEVTQTPSHQVTQMGQEVILRCVPISNHLYFYWYRQILGQKVEFLVSFYNNEISEKSEIFDDQFSVERPDGSNFTLKIRSTKLEDSAMYFCASRRGISYEQYFGPGTRLTVT.

The chain uses TRBV6-1 and TRBJ1-1; no clear D. There are 13 residues in the CDR3. V dropped 0 bases and J dropped 7 bases, with 9 bases sitting between them. Germline V lookup: CDR1 MNHNS, CDR2 SASEGT. CDR3 in DNA: TGTGCCAGCAGTGAAGCGCGACTTCTTGAAGCTTTCTTT. Translating it yields CASSEARLLEAFF.

The chain employs TRBV7-2 and TRBJ2-2, with TRBD2 matching over 9 bases. This CDR3 comprises 17 residues. Germline CDR1 reads SGHTA; CDR2 reads FQGNSA. The V gene end was trimmed by 3 bases and the J gene end by 0 bases; junction bases not matched to a gene: 5. The CDR3: CASSFGGGAANTGELFF. The CDR3 DNA reads TGTGCCAGCAGCTTCGGCGGGGGGGCGGCGAACACCGGGGAGCTGTTTTTT.